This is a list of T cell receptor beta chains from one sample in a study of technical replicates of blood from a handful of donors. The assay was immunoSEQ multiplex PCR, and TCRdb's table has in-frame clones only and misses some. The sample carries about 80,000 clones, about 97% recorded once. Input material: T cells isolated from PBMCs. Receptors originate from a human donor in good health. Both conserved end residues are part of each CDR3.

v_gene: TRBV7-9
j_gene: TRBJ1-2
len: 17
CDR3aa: CASSHRDTSILNYGYTF

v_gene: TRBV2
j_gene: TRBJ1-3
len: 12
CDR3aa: CASGDRGNTIYF

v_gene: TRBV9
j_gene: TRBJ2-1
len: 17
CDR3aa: CASSVAWEAGRGDEQFF

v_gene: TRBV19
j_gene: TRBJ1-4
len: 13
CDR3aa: CASTRRVDEKLFF

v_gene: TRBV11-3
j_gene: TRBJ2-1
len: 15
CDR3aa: CASSLGLAGAFEQFF

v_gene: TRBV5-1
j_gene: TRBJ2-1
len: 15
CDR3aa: CASSRGLAAYNEQFF

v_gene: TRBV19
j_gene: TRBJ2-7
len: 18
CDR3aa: CASSTLPGLALNAYEQYF

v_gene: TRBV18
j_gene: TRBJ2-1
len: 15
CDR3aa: CASSLNQEGRGEQFF

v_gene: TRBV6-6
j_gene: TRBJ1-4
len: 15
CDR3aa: CASSFLSPGNEKLFF

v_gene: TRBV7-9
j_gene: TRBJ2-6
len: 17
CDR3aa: CASSLAQGNSGANVLTF

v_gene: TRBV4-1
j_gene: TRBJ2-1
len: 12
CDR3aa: CASSHLGNEQFF

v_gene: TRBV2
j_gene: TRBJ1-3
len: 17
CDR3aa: CASSTWGVEGSGNTIYF

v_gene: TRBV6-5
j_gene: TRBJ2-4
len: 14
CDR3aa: CASSYSLAKNIQYF

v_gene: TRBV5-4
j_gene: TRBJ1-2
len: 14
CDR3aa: CASSLWQDYYGYTF

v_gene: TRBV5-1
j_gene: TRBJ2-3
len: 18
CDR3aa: CASSQGGGSGNSPDTQYF

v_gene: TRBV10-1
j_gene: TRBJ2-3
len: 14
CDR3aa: CASSLGGPPDTQYF

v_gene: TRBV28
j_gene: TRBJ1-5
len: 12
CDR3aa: CASKKADQPQHF

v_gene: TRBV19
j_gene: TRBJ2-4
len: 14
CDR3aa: CASSRQGMSNIQYF

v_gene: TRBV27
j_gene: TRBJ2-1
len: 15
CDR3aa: CASSLAETLYNEQFF

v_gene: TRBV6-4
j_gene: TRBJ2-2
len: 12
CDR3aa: CASIDRKGELFF

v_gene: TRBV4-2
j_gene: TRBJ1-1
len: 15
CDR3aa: CASSQVQALNTEAFF

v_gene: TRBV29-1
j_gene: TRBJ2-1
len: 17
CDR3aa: CSAASPVAGTTYNEQFF

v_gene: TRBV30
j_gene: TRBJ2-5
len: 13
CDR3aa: CAWSKGLAETQYF

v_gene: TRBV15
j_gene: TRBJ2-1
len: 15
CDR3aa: CATSSRTSGRDEQFF

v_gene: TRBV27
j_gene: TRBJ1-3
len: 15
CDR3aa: CASSRTGDPGNTIYF

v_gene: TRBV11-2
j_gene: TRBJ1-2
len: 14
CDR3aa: CASASLVREGGYTF

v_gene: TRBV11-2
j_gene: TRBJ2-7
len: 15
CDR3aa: CASSLISGGSYEQYF

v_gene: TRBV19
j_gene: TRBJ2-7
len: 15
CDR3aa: CASSIVQGAPYEQYF

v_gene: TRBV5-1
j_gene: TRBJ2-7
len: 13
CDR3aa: CASSSDRGDEQYF

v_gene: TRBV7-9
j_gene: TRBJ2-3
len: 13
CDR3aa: CASSRLPADTQYF

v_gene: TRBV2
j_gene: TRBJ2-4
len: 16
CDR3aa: CASSEFGGRAKNIQYF

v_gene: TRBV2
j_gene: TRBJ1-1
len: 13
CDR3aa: CASKVQGDSRAFF

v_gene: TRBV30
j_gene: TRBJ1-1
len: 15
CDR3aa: CAGGGSILGGTEAFF

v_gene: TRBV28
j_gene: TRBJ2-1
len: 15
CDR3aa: CASSSGQSPYNEQFF

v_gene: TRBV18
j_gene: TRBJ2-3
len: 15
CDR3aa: CASSLGTSTTDTQYF

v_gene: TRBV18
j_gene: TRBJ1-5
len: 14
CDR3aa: CASSREGASQPQHF

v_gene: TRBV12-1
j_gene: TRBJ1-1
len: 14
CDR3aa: CASSPGQGGTEAFF

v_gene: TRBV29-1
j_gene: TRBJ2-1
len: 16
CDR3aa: CSVDGVWLAGEDEQFF

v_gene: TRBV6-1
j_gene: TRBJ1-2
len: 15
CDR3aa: CASSAVTGPFGGYTF

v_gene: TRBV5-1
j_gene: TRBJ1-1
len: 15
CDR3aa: CASSTHLDGNTEAFF

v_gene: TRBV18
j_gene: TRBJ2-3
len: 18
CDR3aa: CASSPRVPRGSSTDTQYF

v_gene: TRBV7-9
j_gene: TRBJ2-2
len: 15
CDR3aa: CASSPGQGAFGELFF

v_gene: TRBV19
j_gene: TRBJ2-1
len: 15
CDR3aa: CASSPALSSYNEQFF

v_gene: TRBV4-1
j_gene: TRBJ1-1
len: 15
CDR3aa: CASSQEPGVGTEAFF

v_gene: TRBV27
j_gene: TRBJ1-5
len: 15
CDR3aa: CASSSRDRTNQPQHF